This TCR beta chain was sequenced for a study of cytomegalovirus exposure and HLA in healthy donors. Germline V gene lookup returns CDR1 SGDLS and CDR2 YYNGEE. V lost 0 bases to trimming and J lost 6 bases; unmatched junction nucleotides: 11. The CDR3 spans 16 residues. Only in-frame clones appear in the TCRdb table, and some are missing; sequencing was by immunoSEQ multiplex PCR. Among 100,000 to 150,000 clones, roughly 90% were seen once, and the ten largest hold under 2%. Input material: PBMCs. V and J are TRBV9 and TRBJ1-2; 7 bases map to TRBD1. The TCR originated in a woman between 18 and 30 years old in good health and CMV-seronegative. CDR3 in amino acids: CASSVDRRTGENGYTF. The CDR3 DNA is TGTGCCAGCAGCGTAGATCGCCGAACAGGGGAGAATGGCTACACCTTC.